The source of this TCR beta chain is a study of CD8 T cells in Susac syndrome. Study background: At blood draw, Susac syndrome patients were therapy-naive, on corticosteroids, or on intravenous immunoglobulin alone.

Reverse transcription of roughly 0.5 to 1 ug RNA was carried out with random hexamers. TCRdb reanalysed the immunoSEQ multiplex PCR reads using MiXCR and keeps one entry per CDR3 protein. The data show about 190,000 distinct CDR3 sequences, roughly 91% seen once. Germline V gene lookup returns CDR1 LGHDT and CDR2 YNNKEL (reference sequence). The CDR3 runs 15 residues. Losses at the gene ends were 1 base for V and 8 bases for J; bases not matched to a gene: 10. Sequenced: CD4+ T cells from PBMCs. This receptor was identified in a human donor with Susac syndrome. The V gene is TRBV3-1, the J gene TRBJ1-2; 7 bases align to TRBD1. CDR3 sequence reads: CASSQGYRGFAGYTF. Written as DNA, the CDR3 is TGTGCCAGCAGCCAAGGATACAGGGGTTTCGCGGGCTACACCTTC.